There are many counts of the clone carrying this T cell receptor (beta chain). What it binds is not known. The data stem from a study of CD8 T cells in ankylosing spondylitis. TCRdb re-analysed the 5' RACE reads in MiXCR, keeping a single row per CDR3 protein. Of 350,000 or so distinct CDR3 sequences in the sample, 7% to 9% were seen once. Notes on the study in general: Researchers report that disease-linked clones proved CD8+ and relatively rare in peripheral blood. Clones linked to disease were reported to show significant enrichment in matched ankylosing spondylitis synovial fluid. Among TCR beta sequences, a motif of several highly homologous variants appeared characteristic of ankylosing spondylitis blood.

The TCR originated in a male donor with ankylosing spondylitis. Input material: blood, either unsorted or a sorted T cell fraction (not recorded which).

The CDR3 loop is CASRDRAHSTDTQYF. CDR3 sequence (DNA): TGCGCCAGCAGGGATAGGGCCCATAGCACAGATACGCAGTATTTT. The chain is built from TRBV5-1 and TRBJ2-3, with D hard to call. This CDR3 has 15 amino acids. The V gene lost 5 bases and the J gene lost 0 bases, with 13 bases spanning the gap. The germline gives CDR1 SGHRS, CDR2 YFSETQ.